Given below is one T cell receptor (beta chain) in context. The antigen remains undetermined. The V end lost 10 bases, the J end lost 7 bases, and 19 bases lay between the germline ends. The CDR3 is 14 amino acids. Germline V gives CDR1 MNHNS, CDR2 SASEGT. The entry originates in a study of cytomegalovirus exposure and HLA in healthy donors. General study findings and limits: There were several of the most significant clusters that appeared linked to common viral pathogens in a later analysis. Altogether, 164 TCR beta chains were recorded as cytomegalovirus-associated. V segments that were indistinguishable, TRBV6-2 and TRBV6-3 among them, were omitted from analysis.

Researchers ran the PCR with 60 Vbeta and 13 Jbeta primers. Profiling relied on immunoSEQ multiplex PCR, and the TCRdb table lists in-frame clones only, not all of them. The sample comprises 100,000 or so clones, 60% to 70% of which are singletons, and roughly 6% rests with the top ten. The chain links TRBV6-1 to TRBJ1-4; D is possibly TRBD1 (5 bases). Sample: PBMCs. The sequence came from a woman in her thirties in good health and CMV-seronegative. The CDR3 DNA follows: TGTGCCATCTCCCCTGGGGCCTACCGTGAAAAACTGTTTTTT. Its protein is CAISPGAYREKLFF.